This T cell receptor (beta chain) originates from a study of cytomegalovirus exposure and HLA in healthy donors. On the study more broadly: Earlier, 100 million or so unique TCR beta sequences were recovered from roughly 200 million T cells by an analysis. Across roughly 400 genotyped donors, roughly 80% landed in the Caucasian-associated ancestry cluster.

This CDR3 has 17 amino acids. V gave up 2 bases and J gave up 1 base, with 17 bases separating them. Germline V lookup: CDR1 SEHNR, CDR2 FQNEAQ (reference sequence). The PCR employed 60 Vbeta primers together with 13 Jbeta primers. In the authors' methods: In a later analysis, around 12 million of 75 million to 85 million unique beta chains occurred in at least two donors. Sequencing used immunoSEQ multiplex PCR; TCRdb keeps in-frame clones, though not all of them. V, J and clone size are those of that table, while D and trimming were read from the DNA. The sample yields 150,000 or so clones, about 70% seen once.

The chain uses TRBV7-9 and TRBJ1-1, with no clear D. The sequenced sample was PBMCs. The sequence derives from a male donor in good health and CMV-seronegative. CDR3 sequence reads: CASSLWGSRGTNTEAFF. The CDR3 DNA reads TGTGCCAGCAGCTTATGGGGTTCTCGGGGTACGAACACTGAAGCTTTCTTT.